A single T cell receptor (beta chain) is shown here with its context. The data originate from a study of blood T cell repertoires in COVID-19. In the study overall: Acute-phase and convalescent COVID-19 samples originated in the United States, Italy and Spain. Nucleic acid was either cDNA or gDNA, and it came from T cells, B-cell-depleted T cells, or PBMCs.

Those enrolled in Seattle joined during active infection and were followed longitudinally afterward. V lost 5 bases, J lost 7 bases, and 9 bases lay in between. Germline-derived CDR1 and CDR2 are LGHNT and FRNRAP. This CDR3 has 12 amino acids. As originally analysed: From reference gene primer amplification, estimates of nucleated cell counts were derived. Only in-frame clones appear in the TCRdb table, and some are missing; sequencing was by immunoSEQ multiplex PCR. D and trimming were read from the DNA, whereas the V and J calls and clone size are those reported in that table. The sample includes about 87,000 clones, approximately 85% of them seen just once.

J is TRBJ2-1 and V is TRBV12-5, with a weak D call TRBD2 (5 bases). This sequence originates from a woman of 80 years or more with COVID-19, enrolled during active disease. The sequencing sample was made of peripheral blood. The CDR3 bases are TGTGCTAGTGGTGCCGACTATAATGAGCAGTTCTTC. Amino acids: CASGADYNEQFF.